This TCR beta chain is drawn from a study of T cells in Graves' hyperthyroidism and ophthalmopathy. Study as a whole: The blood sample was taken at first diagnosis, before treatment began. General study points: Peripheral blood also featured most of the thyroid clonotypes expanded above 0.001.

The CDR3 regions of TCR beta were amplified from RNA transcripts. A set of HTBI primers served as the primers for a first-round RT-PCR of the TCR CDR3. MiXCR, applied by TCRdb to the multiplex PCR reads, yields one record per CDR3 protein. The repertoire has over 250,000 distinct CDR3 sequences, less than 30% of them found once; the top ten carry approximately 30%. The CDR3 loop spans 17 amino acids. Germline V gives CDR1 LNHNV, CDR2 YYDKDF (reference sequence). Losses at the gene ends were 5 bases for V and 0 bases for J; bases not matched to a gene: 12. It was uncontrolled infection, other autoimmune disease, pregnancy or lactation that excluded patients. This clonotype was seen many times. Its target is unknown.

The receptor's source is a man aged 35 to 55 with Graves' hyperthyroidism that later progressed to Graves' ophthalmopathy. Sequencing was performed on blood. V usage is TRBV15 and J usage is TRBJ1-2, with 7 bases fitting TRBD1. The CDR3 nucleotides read TGTGCCACCAGCGGATTAGGGGGCGCCTCGGCTAACTATGGCTACACCTTC. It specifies CATSGLGGASANYGYTF. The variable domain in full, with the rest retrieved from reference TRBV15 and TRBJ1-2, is DAMVIQNPRYQVTQFGKPVTLSCSQTLNHNVMYWYQQKSSQAPKLLFHYYDKDFNNEADTPDNFQSRRPNTSFCFLDIRSPGLGDTAMYLCATSGLGGASANYGYTFGSGTRLTVV.